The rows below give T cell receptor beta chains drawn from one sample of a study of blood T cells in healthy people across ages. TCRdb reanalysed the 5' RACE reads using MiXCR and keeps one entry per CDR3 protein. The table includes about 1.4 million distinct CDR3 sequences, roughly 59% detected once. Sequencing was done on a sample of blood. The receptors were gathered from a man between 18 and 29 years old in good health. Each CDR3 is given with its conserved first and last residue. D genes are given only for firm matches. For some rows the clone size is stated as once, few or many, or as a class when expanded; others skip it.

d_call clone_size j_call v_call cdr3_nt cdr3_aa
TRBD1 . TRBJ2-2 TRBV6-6 TGTGCCAGCAGTTACTCCGGTAGACAGGGTTGGGACACCGGGGAGCTGTTTTTT CASSYSGRQGWDTGELFF
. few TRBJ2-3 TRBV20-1 TGCAGTGCAAGACTAGCAGGGGGCGCAGATACGCAGTATTTT CSARLAGGADTQYF
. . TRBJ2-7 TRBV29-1 TGCAGAGTTGAAGATCCGACCGTCTACGAGCAGTACTTC CRVEDPTVYEQYF
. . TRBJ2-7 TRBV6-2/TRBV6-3 TGTGCCAGCGGCAGTGCCTACGAGCAGTACTTC CASGSAYEQYF
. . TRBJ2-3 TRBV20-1 TGCAGTGCGGTGGGGGACTCCCGAACAGATACGCAGTATTTT CSAVGDSRTDTQYF
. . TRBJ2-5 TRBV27 TGTGCCAGCAGTTTATGGGGCCAGAAAGAGACCCAGTACTTC CASSLWGQKETQYF
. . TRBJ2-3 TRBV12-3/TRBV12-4 TGTGCCAGCAGTAGATACAGTACAACAGATACGCAGTATTTT CASSRYSTTDTQYF
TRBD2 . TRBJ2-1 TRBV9 TGTGCCAGCAGCGTAAGGACTAGCGGGGGGTGGAGGAATGAGCAGTTCTTC CASSVRTSGGWRNEQFF
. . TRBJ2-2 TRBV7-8 TGTGCCAGCAGCTTAGCGCCCCTTGGAGGAGTAGTCGGGGCCGGGGAGCTGTTTTTT CASSLAPLGGVVGAGELFF
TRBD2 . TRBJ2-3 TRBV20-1 TGCAGTGCTAGAGATCTCCTGGCGGGAGTACCAGATACGCAGTATTTT CSARDLLAGVPDTQYF
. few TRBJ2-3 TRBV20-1 TGCAGTGCTAGAGTAGCGACCGTGAATACGCAGTATTTT CSARVATVNTQYF
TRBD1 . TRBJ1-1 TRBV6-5 TGTGCCAGCAGTTACGGGACAGGGTTTGACATGGACACTGAAGCTTTCTTT CASSYGTGFDMDTEAFF
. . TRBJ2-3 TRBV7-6 TGTGCCAGCAGCTTGAGAGGCATCAGAGCCTATACGCAGTATTTT CASSLRGIRAYTQYF
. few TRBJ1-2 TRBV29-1 TGCAGCGTTGTTCGCAGGGAGGGCGGCTACACCTTC CSVVRREGGYTF
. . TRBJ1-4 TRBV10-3 TGTGCCATCAGTGACCGGGGGGAGAGTGAAAAACTGTTTTTT CAISDRGESEKLFF
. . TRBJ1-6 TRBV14 TGTGCCAGCAGCCAAGGTCAACCGGGATTTCATTCACCCCTCCACTTT CASSQGQPGFHSPLHF
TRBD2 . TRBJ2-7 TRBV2 TGTGCCAGCATGCCCGGGACTAGCTACGAGCAGTACTTC CASMPGTSYEQYF
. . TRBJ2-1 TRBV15 TGTGCCACCAGCAGAGGGTCGGTCACGTCGGGAGAGGGCTACAATGAGCAGTTCTTC CATSRGSVTSGEGYNEQFF
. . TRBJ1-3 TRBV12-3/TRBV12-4 TGTGCCAGCAGTTTCGGAGGTTCAATATATTTT CASSFGGSIYF
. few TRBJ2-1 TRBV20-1 TGCAGTGCTAGAATGACTTACAATGAGCAGTTCTTC CSARMTYNEQFF
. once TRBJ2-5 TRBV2 TGTGCCAGCACTTTGGTCCGGGAGACCCAGTACTTC CASTLVRETQYF
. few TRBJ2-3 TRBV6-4 TGTGCCAGTGGGATGGGGAATACGCAGTATTTT CASGMGNTQYF
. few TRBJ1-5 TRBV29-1 TGCAGCGTGTCCGACGCGGGAAATAGCAATCAGCCCCAGCATTTT CSVSDAGNSNQPQHF
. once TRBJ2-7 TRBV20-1 TGCAGTGCTAGGCCCAGGGGCCACGAGCAGTACTTC CSARPRGHEQYF
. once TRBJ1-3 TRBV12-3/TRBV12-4 TGTGCCAGCAGTTTTCCCCGCAACACCATATATTTT CASSFPRNTIYF
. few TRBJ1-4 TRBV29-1 TGCAGCGTTGAAGTCGGCTTGGGTCTGTTTTTT CSVEVGLGLFF
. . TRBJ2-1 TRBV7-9 TGTGCCAGCAGCATTCCACAGGGATGGGAGCAGTTCTTC CASSIPQGWEQFF
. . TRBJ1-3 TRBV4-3 TGCGCCAGCAGCCAAGATGGTGGCAGAGCCCCTGGAAACACCATATATTTT CASSQDGGRAPGNTIYF
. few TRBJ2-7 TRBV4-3 TGCGCCAGCAGCCAAGCAGGCATCCACGAGCAGTACTTC CASSQAGIHEQYF
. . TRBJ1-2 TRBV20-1 TGCAGTGCTCATGGACAGTATGGCTACACCTTC CSAHGQYGYTF
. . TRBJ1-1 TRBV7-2 TGTGCCAGCAGCTTAGCCCCACAGGGACCCGATGAAGCTTTCTTT CASSLAPQGPDEAFF
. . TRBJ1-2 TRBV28 TGTGCCAGCAGTTTTAACCTCGGCGGCTACACCTTC CASSFNLGGYTF
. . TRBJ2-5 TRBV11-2 TGTGCCAGCAGCTTGGTATCAGGGCTCGGCCTTGTTCAAGAGACCCAGTACTTC CASSLVSGLGLVQETQYF
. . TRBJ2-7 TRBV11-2 TGTGCCAGCAGCCCCCAAAGTCCGAGGCCCCACTACGAGCAGTACTTC CASSPQSPRPHYEQYF
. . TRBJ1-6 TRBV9 TGTGCCAGCAGCGACGATACCGGGAGATATATTTCACCCCTCCACTTT CASSDDTGRYISPLHF
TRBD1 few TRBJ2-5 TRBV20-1 TGCAGTGCTTACGCAGGGGGCGCGATACAGACCCAGTACTTC CSAYAGGAIQTQYF
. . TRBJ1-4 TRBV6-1 TGTGCCAGCAGTGCCTCCTGGGTGACTAATGAAAAACTGTTTTTT CASSASWVTNEKLFF
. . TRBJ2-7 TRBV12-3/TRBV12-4 TGTGCCAGCAGTTTAGCGGTGGCCTACGAGCAGTACTTC CASSLAVAYEQYF
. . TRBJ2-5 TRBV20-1 TGCAGTGCTCGACGAGGCATGACAGGAGACGACCAGTACTTC CSARRGMTGDDQYF
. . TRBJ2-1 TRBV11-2 TGTGCCAGCACCACCGACTTATACAATGAGCAGTTCTTC CASTTDLYNEQFF
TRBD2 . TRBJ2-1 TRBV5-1 TGCGCCAGCAGCCCTGGACTAGGAGGAGGCCAGCAGTTCTTC CASSPGLGGGQQFF
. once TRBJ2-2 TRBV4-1 TGCGCCAGCAGCCAAGATATTCCCCGAGGGGGACCGCTGAACACCGGGGAGCTGTTTTTT CASSQDIPRGGPLNTGELFF
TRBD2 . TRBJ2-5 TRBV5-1 TGCGCCAGCAGCTTGGTGCCTAGCGGCCCACAAGAGACCCAGTACTTC CASSLVPSGPQETQYF
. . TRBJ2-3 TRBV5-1 TGCGCCAGCAGGAGGCAGCAGGCTGATACGCAGTATTTT CASRRQQADTQYF
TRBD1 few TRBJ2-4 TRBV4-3 TGCGCCAGCAGCCAAGCTCGGACAGGACTAAACATTCAGTACTTC CASSQARTGLNIQYF
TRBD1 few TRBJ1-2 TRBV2 TGTGCCGGCAAATCAAGGACAGGCTATGGCTACACCTTC CAGKSRTGYGYTF
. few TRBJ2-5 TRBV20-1 TGCAGTGCTATGACCGTGGTGGACCCCTTTCAAGAGACCCAGTACTTC CSAMTVVDPFQETQYF
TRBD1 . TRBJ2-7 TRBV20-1 TGCAGTGCTAGGGCAGGGGGCGCTTACGAGCAGTACTTC CSARAGGAYEQYF
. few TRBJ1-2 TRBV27 TGTGCCAGCAGTTATGCAGGGAAGGGCTACACCTTC CASSYAGKGYTF
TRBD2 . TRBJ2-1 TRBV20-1 TGCAGTGCCCAGACCAGCGGGAGGGTGCGCTACAATGAGCAGTTCTTC CSAQTSGRVRYNEQFF
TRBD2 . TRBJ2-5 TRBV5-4 TGTGCCAGCAGCGCCGGGGGGGCTGGGCAAGAGACCCAGTACTTC CASSAGGAGQETQYF
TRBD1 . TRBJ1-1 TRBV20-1 TGCAGTGCAGTCAGGGGGGACACTGAAGCTTTCTTT CSAVRGDTEAFF
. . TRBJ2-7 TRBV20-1 TGCAGTGCTAGAGATACGCTCGGGGACGCCTACGAGCAGTACTTC CSARDTLGDAYEQYF
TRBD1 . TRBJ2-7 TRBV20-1 TGCAGTGTACTGGACAGGGTTGGAACCTACGAGCAGTACTTC CSVLDRVGTYEQYF
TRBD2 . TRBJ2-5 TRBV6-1 TGTGCCAGCAGTGAAGGTCGGCTAGCGGGAGGGCCGTCCCAAGAGACCCAGTACTTC CASSEGRLAGGPSQETQYF
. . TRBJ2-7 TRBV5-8 TGTGCCAGCAGCCGGGCTGCCTACGAGCAGTACTTC CASSRAAYEQYF
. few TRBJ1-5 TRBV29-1 TGCAGCGTTGACGTTGGGGAGAATCAGCCCCAGCATTTT CSVDVGENQPQHF
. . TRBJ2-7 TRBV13 TGTGCCAGCAGCTTAGGGGTCGGTTCCTACTACGAGCAGTACTTC CASSLGVGSYYEQYF